The text below deals with one T cell receptor beta chain. The antigen is undetermined. This sample was included in a study of OX40 agonist ivuxolimab in advanced cancers. The study, taken as a whole, reports: Certain nonresponders likewise exhibited a low normalized T-cell clonal expansion. CD8+ T cells were the subset that, on average, had more expanded clones than CD4+. Clonal expansion by week 6 occurred in CD4+ and CD8+ blood T cells (at 0.1 to 3.0 mg/kg).

Here immunoSEQ multiplex PCR was the method, and the copy in TCRdb shows in-frame clones only, minus some. The sample consists of 70,000 or so clones, roughly 80% of them appearing once. Per the germline V gene, CDR1 is SGHRS and CDR2 is YFSETQ. The junction had 6 bases not matched to a gene; V was cut back by 2 bases and J by 1 base. The CDR3 consists of 17 residues. This sequence joins TRBV5-1 and TRBJ2-1; 10 bases map to TRBD2. The starting material was CD4+ or CD8+ T cells sorted from blood, obtained in a trial of the OX40 agonist ivuxolimab. The origin of this receptor is an adult with an advanced solid tumor such as melanoma, head and neck, liver or kidney cancer. The CDR3 region is CASSFVSGGQSYNEQFF. In nucleotides, the CDR3 is TGCGCCAGCAGCTTCGTTAGCGGGGGGCAATCCTACAATGAGCAGTTCTTC.